These 17 T cell receptor beta chains originate from one sample sequenced in a study of T cells and Merkel cell carcinoma outcomes. TCRdb's copy holds only in-frame clones and misses some; the assay was immunoSEQ multiplex PCR. Of some 540 clones in the sample, about 88% were seen once. The sample taken for sequencing was tumor tissue from Merkel cell carcinoma. The receptors stem from a human donor with Merkel cell carcinoma.

The genes are TRBV6-1 and TRBJ2-7; D remains unclear. CDR1 is MNHNS, CDR2 SASEGT, per germline. Trimming took off 4 bases at V and 0 bases at J, with 4 bases between the two ends. CDR3 length: 12 residues. In DNA, the CDR3 is TGTGCCAGCAGTGTGCCCTCCTACGAGCAGTACGTC. Amino acids: CASSVPSYEQYV.

The rearrangement joins TRBV7-2 to TRBJ1-2; 8 positions match TRBD1. Trimming removed 5 bases from V and 8 bases from J; junction bases left unmatched: 10. The germline gives CDR1 SGHTA, CDR2 FQGNSA. The CDR3 has 14 residues. The CDR3 reads CASSLDQGARGYTF. In nucleotides, the CDR3 is TGTGCCAGCAGCCTTGACCAGGGGGCGCGAGGCTACACCTTC.

This chain links TRBV12-5 with TRBJ2-1; tentatively, D is TRBD2 (6 bases). Germline V gene lookup returns CDR1 LGHNT and CDR2 FRNRAP. The CDR3 length is 14 residues. V shed 5 bases and J shed 3 bases, with 11 bases lying between them. The CDR3 DNA follows: TGTGCTAGTGGTACCGGGACTTACTACAATGAGCAGTTCTTC. This gives the protein CASGTGTYYNEQFF.

The CDR3, as DNA: TGTGCCAGTCCCCCTACAGCAGCGCGCGAGCAGTACGTC. Protein product: CASPPTAAREQYV. This chain uses TRBV27 with TRBJ2-7, with unresolved D. V was pared by 9 bases and J by 6 bases, with 18 bases between. Per the germline V gene, CDR1 is MNHEY and CDR2 is SMNVEV (reference sequence). CDR3 length: 13 amino acids.

The rearrangement links TRBV7-9 to TRBJ2-1, with 10 bases that match TRBD2. The germline gives CDR1 SEHNR, CDR2 FQNEAQ (reference sequence). CDR3 length: 13 amino acids. V gave up 1 base and J gave up 16 bases; unmatched junction bases: 7. CDR3 region: CASSLGSGGAEFF. The CDR3 DNA reads as TGTGCCAGCAGCTTAGGAAGCGGGGGGGCCGAATTCTTC. The full variable domain, its missing parts supplied by reference TRBV7-9 and TRBJ2-1, is DTGVSQNPRHKITKRGQNVTFRCDPISEHNRLYWYRQTLGQGPEFLTYFQNEAQLEKSRLLSDRFSAERPKGSFSTLEIQRTEQGDSAMYLCASSLGSGGAEFFGPGTRLTVL.

The chain recombines TRBV11-3 with TRBJ2-7; TRBD1 is a possible D gene (5 bases). V lost 5 bases and J 0 bases, leaving 11 bases between the germline ends. The CDR3 has 14 amino acids. Germline V gene lookup returns CDR1 SGHNT and CDR2 YENEEA. The CDR3 sequence: CASSPYRPSYEQYF. CDR3 DNA sequence: TGTGCCAGCAGCCCCTACAGGCCCTCCTACGAGCAGTACTTC.

Points on this clone: The junction departs from germline at one end; a sequencing error may be responsible. This chain connects TRBV7-2 to TRBJ2-3; TRBD1 matches 8 bases. CDR1 and CDR2 (germline): SGHTA, FQGNSA. This CDR3 has 18 amino acids. The CDR3 sequence is CVSSSRDRPSGRTDTQYF. CDR3 coding DNA: TGTGTCAGCAGCAGCCGGGACAGGCCCTCGGGAAGAACAGATACGCAGTATTTT.

The V gene is TRBV5-1, the J gene TRBJ1-5, with TRBD1 matching over 9 bases. The CDR3 is 16 amino acids. Germline V gene lookup returns CDR1 SGHRS and CDR2 YFSETQ. Unmatched junction bases numbered 6, after V lost 0 bases and J lost 5 bases. For the CDR3, the DNA is TGCGCCAGCAGCTTGGGAGTGAGGACAGGGGATCAGCCCCAGCATTTT. The encoded protein is CASSLGVRTGDQPQHF.

The chain has TRBV11-2 and TRBJ2-3; 10 bases map to TRBD2. Germline CDR1 is SGHAT and CDR2 is FQNNGV. CDR3 length: 15 residues. Losses at the gene ends were 7 bases for V and 4 bases for J; bases not matched to a gene: 8. In nucleotides, the CDR3 is TGTGCCAGCAACGAGCGGGGGGGCAGTTCAGATACGCAGTATTTT. Amino acids: CASNERGGSSDTQYF.

The gene calls are TRBV11-2 and TRBJ1-1, with a possible D match to TRBD1 (6 bases). V was cut by 4 bases and J by 1 base, with 16 bases left in between. Germline CDR1 reads SGHAT; CDR2 reads FQNNGV. The CDR3 runs to 16 residues. CDR3 in DNA: TGTGCCAGCAGCTCAGCCGGGGGGGCAGCGAACACTGAAGCTTTCTTT. It codes for CASSSAGGAANTEAFF.

This sequence joins TRBV5-5 and TRBJ1-6; perhaps TRBD1 as D (5 bases). CDR1 and CDR2 (germline): SGHKS, YYEKEE (reference sequence). V was cut by 4 bases and J by 7 bases, with 9 bases left in between. The CDR3 runs to 13 residues. The CDR3 DNA is TGTGCCAGCAGCCAGGGCTGGAATTCACCCCTCCACTTT. Amino acids: CASSQGWNSPLHF. The variable domain in full, with the rest retrieved from reference TRBV5-5 and TRBJ1-6, is DAGVTQSPTHLIKTRGQQVTLRCSPISGHKSVSWYQQVLGQGPQFIFQYYEKEERGRGNFPDRFSARQFPNYSSELNVNALLLGDSALYLCASSQGWNSPLHFGNGTRLTVT.

This clone turned up a few times. The chain recombines TRBV28 with TRBJ1-2; 7 bases fit TRBD1. The CDR3 covers 16 residues. CDR1 is MDHEN and CDR2 is SYDVKM in the germline V gene. V lost 7 bases, J lost 3 bases, and 14 bases stayed unmatched. CDR3 region: CASNQPWTGRDYGYTF. For the CDR3, the DNA is TGTGCCAGCAACCAACCCTGGACAGGAAGAGACTATGGCTACACCTTC.

V and J are TRBV7-9 and TRBJ2-3; TRBD2 matches 8 bases. In germline, CDR1 is SEHNR, CDR2 FQNEAQ (reference sequence). Trimming took 5 bases from V and 1 from J; bases not matched to a gene: 14. This CDR3 has 18 residues. This CDR3 reads CASSPPYGGVGGTDTQYF. In DNA, the CDR3 is TGTGCCAGCAGCCCCCCTTACGGGGGGGTCGGCGGCACAGATACGCAGTATTTT.

The CDR3 DNA reads TGTGCCAGCAGCGTAACTACGGGACAGAGCAAGAATGAAAAACTGTTTTTT. Translation: CASSVTTGQSKNEKLFF. The chain couples TRBV9 to TRBJ1-4; 7 positions match TRBD1. V lost 1 base, J lost 5 bases, and 11 bases stayed unmatched. Germline loops: CDR1 SGDLS, CDR2 YYNGEE. The CDR3 is made up of 17 amino acids.

A word on this clone: At one end, the junction sequence differs from germline, possibly due to a read error. This rearrangement joins TRBV5-1 to TRBJ2-6; D is unclear. The CDR3 has 14 amino acids. CDR1 is SGHRS, CDR2 YFSETQ, per germline. The CDR3 DNA follows: TGCGCCAACAGCTTGGCCGTAGGCGCGAGCGTCCTGACTTTC. The encoded protein is CANSLAVGASVLTF.

The gene calls are TRBV28 and TRBJ2-7; possible D gene TRBD2, 5 bases. This CDR3 is 15 amino acids long. Germline values: CDR1 MDHEN, CDR2 SYDVKM. Trimming left V 2 bases short and J 4 bases short, with 15 bases between. The DNA of the CDR3 is TGTGCCAGCAGTTTAACGTCCCGGGGAAAGTACGAGCAGTACGTC. This sequence encodes CASSLTSRGKYEQYV.

The chain carries TRBV6-6 and TRBJ1-5; D not certain. The germline V gene has CDR1 MNHNY and CDR2 SVGAGI (reference sequence). This CDR3 contains 12 residues. Trimming took off 6 bases at V and 3 bases at J, with 6 bases between the two ends. Written as DNA, the CDR3 is TGTGCCAGCAGCCTCGACAATCAGCCCCAGCATTTT. This gives the protein CASSLDNQPQHF.